The 10 T cell receptor beta chains below were found in one sample sequenced in a study of shared clonotypes between healthy human individuals. Produced via immunoSEQ multiplex PCR; TCRdb's table is partial and in-frame only. The sample gives about 1.5 million clones, roughly 96% of which show up once; approximately 1.1% is in the top ten. Sequences were obtained from naive CD4+ T cells sorted from blood. Regarding subset: CD45RA+ positively selected. The receptors shown here come from a man in his thirties or forties in good health.

The chain recombines TRBV5-1 with TRBJ2-3; D unclear. Between the trimmed V and J ends, which lost 0 bases and 4 bases, there was a span of 6 bases. The CDR3 has 13 residues. The germline gives CDR1 SGHRS, CDR2 YFSETQ. The chain's CDR3 is CASSLALADTQYF. The CDR3 nucleotides read TGCGCCAGCAGCTTGGCCCTGGCAGATACGCAGTATTTT.

V usage is TRBV25-1 and J usage is TRBJ2-3; TRBD2 matches at 7 bases. With V trimmed by 3 bases and J by 5 bases, 8 bases remained unmatched. The germline V gene encodes CDR1 MGHDK and CDR2 SYGVNS. The CDR3 is made up of 15 amino acids. In DNA, the CDR3 is TGTGCCAGCAGTGACGTGAGGACTAGTGGAGATACGCAGTATTTT. Translating it yields CASSDVRTSGDTQYF.

The CDR3 DNA follows: TGTGCCAGTAGTAGCCCCCGATCCGGTGGCAGAGATACGCAGTATTTT. This sequence encodes CASSSPRSGGRDTQYF. V gene TRBV19 combines with J gene TRBJ2-3; no reliable D call. The V and J ends lost 4 bases and 5 bases respectively, with 19 bases between them. The germline V gene has CDR1 LNHDA and CDR2 SQIVND (reference sequence). This CDR3 region has 16 residues.

The rearrangement joins TRBV5-1 to TRBJ2-3; possibly TRBD2 for D (6 bases). The CDR3 consists of 14 residues. V shed 3 bases and J shed 0 bases, with 8 bases lying between them. Per germline, CDR1 SGHRS and CDR2 YFSETQ. The CDR3 DNA follows: TGCGCCAGCAGCTCGGGAGTTAGCACAGATACGCAGTATTTT. This codes for CASSSGVSTDTQYF.

V gene TRBV9 combines with J gene TRBJ2-2; 11 nucleotides line up with TRBD2. CDR3 length: 16 amino acids. Germline V lookup: CDR1 SGDLS, CDR2 YYNGEE. With 1 base clipped from V and 6 bases from J, the junction kept 5 bases outside the gene matches. The CDR3 nucleotides read TGTGCCAGCAGCGTAACTAGCGGGAGAACAGCCGGGGAGCTGTTTTTT. Translating gives CASSVTSGRTAGELFF.

This chain joins TRBV5-1 and TRBJ2-5; 8 bases are shared with TRBD1. The V gene end was trimmed by 2 bases and the J gene end by 4 bases; junction bases not matched to a gene: 1. This CDR3 has 13 amino acids. Germline CDR1 is SGHRS and CDR2 is YFSETQ. CDR3 residues: CASSFDRGETQYF. CDR3 bases: TGCGCCAGCAGCTTCGACAGGGGAGAGACCCAGTACTTC.

The table lists this clone with a count of one. The sample has other DNA sequences that encode this CDR3 too. The rearrangement uses TRBV19 and TRBJ2-6; no clear D gene. The CDR3 covers 14 residues. CDR1 is LNHDA and CDR2 is SQIVND in the germline V gene (reference sequence). V was clipped by 3 bases and J by 0 bases, with 3 bases between them. DNA for the CDR3: TGTGCCAGTAGTATTAACTCTGGGGCCAACGTCCTGACTTTC. It specifies CASSINSGANVLTF.

Details on this clone: One junction end does not reproduce the germline sequence, and a read error may be involved. The rearrangement uses TRBV9 and TRBJ2-7, with 9 bases that match TRBD2. The CDR3 runs 13 residues. Looked up from germline, CDR1 is SGDLS and CDR2 is YYNGEE. The CDR3 sequence is CASSGSSGNEQYF. The CDR3 coding sequence is TGTGCCAGTAGCGGGAGTAGTGGGAACGAGCAGTACTTC.

This clone was picked up one time. V gene TRBV6-6 combines with J gene TRBJ1-5; D is perhaps TRBD1 (5 bases). Trimming removed 8 bases at V and 4 bases at J, with 18 bases between. The CDR3 spans 15 residues. Germline V gene lookup returns CDR1 MNHNY and CDR2 SVGAGI (reference sequence). CDR3 amino acids: CASGRNGGSNQPQHF. CDR3 nucleotide sequence: TGTGCCAGCGGCCGGAATGGGGGGTCGAATCAGCCCCAGCATTTT.

The V call is TRBV19, the J call TRBJ1-2; 10 bases line up with TRBD1. The length of the CDR3 is 13 residues. The V gene's germline CDR1 is LNHDA and CDR2 SQIVND (reference sequence). V dropped 6 bases and J dropped 6; count of bases not matched to a gene: 4. CDR3: CASRRTGGNGYTF. The CDR3 nucleotides read TGTGCCAGTAGGAGGACAGGGGGGAATGGCTACACCTTC.